This TCR beta chain was sequenced during a study of graft-versus-host responses after intestinal transplantation. Background on the study: Multivisceral, liver-intestinal, or isolated intestinal transplants were given to recipients. Each patient got anti-thymocyte globulin induction, then tacrolimus and steroids for roughly 3 years. Study-level results: GvH clones were found in recipient marrow; some appeared first in ileum or blood.

Germline loops: CDR1 SEHNR, CDR2 FQNEAQ (reference sequence). The V gene end was trimmed by 5 bases and the J gene end by 0 bases; junction bases not matched to a gene: 4. CDR3 length: 15 amino acids. This clone showed up just a few times. Its antigen is undetermined. Sequenced by immunoSEQ multiplex PCR; TCRdb stores in-frame clones only, minus some. The data hold roughly 100,000 clones, with 80% to 95% observed a single time. The source material was unstimulated CD8+ T cells sorted from spleen or lymph node cells, sampled before intestinal transplant. This receptor was identified in a human donor who received an intestinal transplant. V gene TRBV7-9 combines with J gene TRBJ1-2; 9 positions agree with TRBD1. The CDR3, as DNA: TGTGCCAGCAGCCCAACAGGGGGCGCTAACTATGGCTACACCTTC. Translating gives CASSPTGGANYGYTF.